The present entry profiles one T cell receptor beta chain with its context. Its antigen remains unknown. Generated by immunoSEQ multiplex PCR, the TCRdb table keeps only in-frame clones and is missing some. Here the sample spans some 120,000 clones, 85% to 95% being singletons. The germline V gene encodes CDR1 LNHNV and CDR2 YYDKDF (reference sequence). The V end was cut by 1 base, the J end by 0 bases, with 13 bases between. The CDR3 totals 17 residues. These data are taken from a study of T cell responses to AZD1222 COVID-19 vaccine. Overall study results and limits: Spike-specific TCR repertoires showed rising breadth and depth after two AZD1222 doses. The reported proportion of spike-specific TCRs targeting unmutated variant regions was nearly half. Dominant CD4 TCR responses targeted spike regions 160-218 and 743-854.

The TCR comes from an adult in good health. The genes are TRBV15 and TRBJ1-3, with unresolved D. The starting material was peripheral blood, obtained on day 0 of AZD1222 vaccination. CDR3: CATSRGAGLVSGNTIYF. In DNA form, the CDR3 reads TGTGCCACCAGCAGAGGGGCAGGCCTCGTCTCTGGAAACACCATATATTTT.